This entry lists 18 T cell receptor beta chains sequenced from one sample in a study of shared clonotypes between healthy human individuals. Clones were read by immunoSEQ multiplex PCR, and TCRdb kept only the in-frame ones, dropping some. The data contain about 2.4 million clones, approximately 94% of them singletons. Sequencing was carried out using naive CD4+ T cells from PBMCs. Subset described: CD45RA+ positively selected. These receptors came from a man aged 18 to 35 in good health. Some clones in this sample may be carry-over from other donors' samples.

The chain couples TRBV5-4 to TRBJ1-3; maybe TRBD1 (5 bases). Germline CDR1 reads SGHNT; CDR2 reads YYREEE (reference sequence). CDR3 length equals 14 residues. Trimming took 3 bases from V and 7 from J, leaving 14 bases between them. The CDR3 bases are TGTGCCAGCAGCTCCCCAGGGTTGTCGAACACCATATATTTT. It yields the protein CASSSPGLSNTIYF.

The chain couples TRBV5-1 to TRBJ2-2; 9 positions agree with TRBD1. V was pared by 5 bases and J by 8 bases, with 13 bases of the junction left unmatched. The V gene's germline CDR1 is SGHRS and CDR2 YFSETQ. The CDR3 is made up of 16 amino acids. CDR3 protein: CASSPGTGPPGGELFF. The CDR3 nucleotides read TGCGCCAGCAGTCCCGGGACAGGGCCACCTGGGGGGGAGCTGTTTTTT.

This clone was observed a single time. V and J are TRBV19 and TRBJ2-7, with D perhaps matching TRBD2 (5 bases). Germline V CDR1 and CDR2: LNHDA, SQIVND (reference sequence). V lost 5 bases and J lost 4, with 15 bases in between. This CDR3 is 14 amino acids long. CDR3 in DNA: TGTGCCAGTAGTTCAAGGGAGCCACCTTACGAGCAGTACTTC. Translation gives CASSSREPPYEQYF. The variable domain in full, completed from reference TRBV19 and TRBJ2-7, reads DGGITQSPKYLFRKEGQNVTLSCEQNLNHDAMYWYRQDPGQGLRLIYYSQIVNDFQKGDIAEGYSVSREKKESFPLTVTSAQKNPTAFYLCASSSREPPYEQYFGPGTRLTVT.

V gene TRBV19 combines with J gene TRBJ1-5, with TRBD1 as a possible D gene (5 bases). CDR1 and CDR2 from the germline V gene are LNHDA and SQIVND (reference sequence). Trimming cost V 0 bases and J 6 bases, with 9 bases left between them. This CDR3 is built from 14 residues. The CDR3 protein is CASSIERGVQPQHF. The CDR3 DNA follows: TGTGCCAGTAGTATAGAAAGGGGCGTTCAGCCCCAGCATTTT.

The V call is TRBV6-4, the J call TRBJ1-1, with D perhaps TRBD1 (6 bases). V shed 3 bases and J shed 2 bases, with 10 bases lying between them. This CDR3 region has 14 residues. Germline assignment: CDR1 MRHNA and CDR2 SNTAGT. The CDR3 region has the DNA TGTGCCAGCAGTGAACAGGGTGGTAACACTGAAGCTTTCTTT. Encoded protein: CASSEQGGNTEAFF.

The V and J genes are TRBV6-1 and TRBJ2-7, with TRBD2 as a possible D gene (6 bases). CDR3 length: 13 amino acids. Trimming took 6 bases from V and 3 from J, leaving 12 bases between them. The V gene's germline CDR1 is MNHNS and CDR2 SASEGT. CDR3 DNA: TGTGCCAGCAGGACGGGACTGGGCTACGAGCAGTACTTC. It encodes CASRTGLGYEQYF.

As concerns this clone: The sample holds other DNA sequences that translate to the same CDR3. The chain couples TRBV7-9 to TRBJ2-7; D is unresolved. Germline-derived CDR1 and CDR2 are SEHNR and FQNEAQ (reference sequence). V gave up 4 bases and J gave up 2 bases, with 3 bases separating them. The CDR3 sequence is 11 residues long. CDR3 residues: CASSSTYEQYF. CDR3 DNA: TGTGCCAGCAGCTCCACCTACGAGCAGTACTTC.

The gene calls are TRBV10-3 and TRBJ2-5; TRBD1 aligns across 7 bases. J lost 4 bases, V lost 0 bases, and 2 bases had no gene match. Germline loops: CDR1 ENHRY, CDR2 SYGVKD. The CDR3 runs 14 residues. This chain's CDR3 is CAISESPGGETQYF. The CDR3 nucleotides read TGTGCCATCAGTGAGTCCCCAGGGGGAGAGACCCAGTACTTC.

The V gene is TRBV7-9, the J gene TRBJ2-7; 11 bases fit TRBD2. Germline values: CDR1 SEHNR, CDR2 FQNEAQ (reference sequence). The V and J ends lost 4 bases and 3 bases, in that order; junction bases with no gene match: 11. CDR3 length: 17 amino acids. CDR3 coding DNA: TGTGCCAGCAGCTCCACAAATAGCGGGAGGGCCGGCTACGAGCAGTACTTC. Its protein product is CASSSTNSGRAGYEQYF.

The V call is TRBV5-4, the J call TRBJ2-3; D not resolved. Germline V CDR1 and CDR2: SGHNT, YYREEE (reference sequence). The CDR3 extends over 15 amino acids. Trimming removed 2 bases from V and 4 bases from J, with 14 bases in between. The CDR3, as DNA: TGTGCCAGCAGCTTAGGTACCCAGCGTGCAGATACGCAGTATTTT. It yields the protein CASSLGTQRADTQYF.

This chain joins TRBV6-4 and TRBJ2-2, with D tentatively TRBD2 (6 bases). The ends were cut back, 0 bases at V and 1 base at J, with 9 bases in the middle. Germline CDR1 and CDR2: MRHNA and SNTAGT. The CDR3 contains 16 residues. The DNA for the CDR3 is TGTGCCAGCAGTGACTCTTGGACTAAGAACACCGGGGAGCTGTTTTTT. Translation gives CASSDSWTKNTGELFF.

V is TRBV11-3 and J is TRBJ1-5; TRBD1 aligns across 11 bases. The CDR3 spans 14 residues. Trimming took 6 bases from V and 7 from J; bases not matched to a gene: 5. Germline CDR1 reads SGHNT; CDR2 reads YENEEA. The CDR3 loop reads CASRRTGGDQPQHF. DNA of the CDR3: TGTGCCAGCAGGCGGACAGGGGGCGACCAGCCCCAGCATTTT.

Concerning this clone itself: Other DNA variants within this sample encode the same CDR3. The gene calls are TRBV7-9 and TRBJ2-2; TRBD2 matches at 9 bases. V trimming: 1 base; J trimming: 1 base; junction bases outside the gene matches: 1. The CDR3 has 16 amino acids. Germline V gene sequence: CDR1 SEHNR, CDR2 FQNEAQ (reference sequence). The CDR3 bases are TGTGCCAGCAGCTTAGGACTAGCGGAGAACACCGGGGAGCTGTTTTTT. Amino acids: CASSLGLAENTGELFF.

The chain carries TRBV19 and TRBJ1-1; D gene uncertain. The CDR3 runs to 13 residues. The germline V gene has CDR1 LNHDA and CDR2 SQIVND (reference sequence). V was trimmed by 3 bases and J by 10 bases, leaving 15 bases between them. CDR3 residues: CASSIPRSSSAFF. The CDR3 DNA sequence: TGTGCCAGTAGTATCCCCCGGAGTTCTTCAGCTTTCTTT.

The CDR3 DNA sequence: TGTGCCAGCAGTTCTGCGGATGTGGTAGATACGCAGTATTTT. Its translation: CASSSADVVDTQYF. The chain employs TRBV28 and TRBJ2-3; the D is unclear. This CDR3 contains 14 residues. The V end was cut by 4 bases, the J end by 5 bases, with 13 bases between. The V gene's germline CDR1 is MDHEN and CDR2 SYDVKM.

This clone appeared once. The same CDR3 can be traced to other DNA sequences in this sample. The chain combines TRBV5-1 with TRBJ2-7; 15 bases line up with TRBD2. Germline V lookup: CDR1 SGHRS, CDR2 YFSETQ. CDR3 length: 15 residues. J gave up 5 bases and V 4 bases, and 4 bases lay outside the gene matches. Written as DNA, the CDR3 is TGCGCCAGCAGCAAGGGACTAGCGGGAGGAGACGAGCAGTACTTC. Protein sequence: CASSKGLAGGDEQYF.

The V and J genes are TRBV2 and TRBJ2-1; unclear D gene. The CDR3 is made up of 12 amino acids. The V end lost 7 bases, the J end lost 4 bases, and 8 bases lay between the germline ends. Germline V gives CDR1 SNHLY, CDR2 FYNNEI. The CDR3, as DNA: TGTGCCAGCACCCCCGAATACAATGAGCAGTTCTTC. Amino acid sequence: CASTPEYNEQFF.

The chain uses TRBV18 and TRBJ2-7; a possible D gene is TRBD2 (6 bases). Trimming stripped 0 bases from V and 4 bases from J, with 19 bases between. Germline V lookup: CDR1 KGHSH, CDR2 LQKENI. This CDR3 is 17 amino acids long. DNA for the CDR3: TGTGCCAGCTCACCACCGCACGGACCGGGACTTCAATACGAGCAGTACTTC. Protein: CASSPPHGPGLQYEQYF.